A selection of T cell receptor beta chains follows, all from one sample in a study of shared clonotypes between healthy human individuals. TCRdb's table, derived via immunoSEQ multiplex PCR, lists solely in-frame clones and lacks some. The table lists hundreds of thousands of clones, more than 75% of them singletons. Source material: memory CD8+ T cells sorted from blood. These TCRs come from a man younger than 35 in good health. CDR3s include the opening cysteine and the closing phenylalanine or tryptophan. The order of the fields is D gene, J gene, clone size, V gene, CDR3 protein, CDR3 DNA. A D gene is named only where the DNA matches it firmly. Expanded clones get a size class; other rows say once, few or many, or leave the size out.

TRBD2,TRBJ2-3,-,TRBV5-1,CASSLATSGNTDTQYF,TGCGCCAGCAGCTTGGCCACTAGCGGAAACACAGATACGCAGTATTTT
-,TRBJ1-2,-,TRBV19,CASLSFYGYTF,TGTGCCAGTTTGAGCTTCTATGGCTACACCTTC
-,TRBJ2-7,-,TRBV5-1,CASSLLLFGYEQYF,TGCGCCAGCAGCTTGCTCCTTTTTGGGTACGAGCAGTACTTC
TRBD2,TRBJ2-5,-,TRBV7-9,CASSYPTSGRSEETQYF,TGTGCCAGCAGCTACCCCACCAGCGGGAGGAGTGAGGAGACCCAGTACTTC
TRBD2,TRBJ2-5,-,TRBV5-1,CASSFSLADQETQYF,TGCGCCAGCAGCTTCTCACTAGCGGATCAAGAGACCCAGTACTTC
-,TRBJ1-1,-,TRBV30,CALESEAFF,TGTGCCCTGGAATCCGAAGCTTTCTTT
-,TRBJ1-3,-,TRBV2,CASMGEGAGNTIYF,TGTGCCAGCATGGGGGAGGGGGCTGGAAACACCATATATTTT
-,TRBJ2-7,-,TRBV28,CASSFFQAFSYEQYF,TGTGCCAGCAGTTTTTTTCAGGCGTTCTCCTACGAGCAGTACTTC
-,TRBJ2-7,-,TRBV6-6,CASSYATNTFYEQYF,TGTGCCAGCAGTTATGCTACGAACACCTTCTACGAGCAGTACTTC
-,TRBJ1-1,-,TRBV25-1,CASSVGDTEAFF,TGTGCCAGCAGTGTTGGGGACACTGAAGCTTTCTTT
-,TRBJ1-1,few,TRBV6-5,CASSPPARTEAFF,TGTGCCAGCAGTCCACCGGCGAGGACTGAAGCTTTCTTT
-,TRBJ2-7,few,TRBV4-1,CASSQEQGLEQYF,TGCGCCAGCAGCCAAGAGCAGGGGTTAGAGCAGTACTTC
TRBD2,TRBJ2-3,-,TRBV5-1,CASKGLAGSLPPTDTQYF,TGCGCCAGCAAGGGACTAGCGGGGTCCCTACCCCCCACAGATACGCAGTATTTT
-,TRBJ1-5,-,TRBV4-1,CASSQDPTFHQPQHF,TGCGCCAGCAGCCAAGACCCCACATTTCATCAGCCCCAGCATTTT
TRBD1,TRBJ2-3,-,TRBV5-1,CASSYADRGQTDTQYF,TGCGCCAGCAGCTACGCAGACAGGGGGCAAACAGATACGCAGTATTTT
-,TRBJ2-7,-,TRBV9,CASSARVGEYEQYF,TGTGCCAGCAGCGCCCGGGTAGGTGAGTACGAGCAGTACTTC
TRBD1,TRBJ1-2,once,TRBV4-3,CASSQDPPGQGGGYTF,TGCGCCAGCAGCCAAGATCCCCCGGGACAGGGGGGTGGCTACACCTTC
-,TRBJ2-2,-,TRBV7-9,CASSSPGAPGELFF,TGTGCCAGCAGCTCCCCAGGGGCGCCCGGGGAGCTGTTTTTT
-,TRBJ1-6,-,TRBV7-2,CASQRGGPNGDSPLHF,TGTGCCTCACAACGGGGGGGGCCCAACGGGGATTCACCCCTCCACTTT
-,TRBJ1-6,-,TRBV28,CASSSHILTTQGGSPLHF,TGTGCCAGCAGTTCCCATATTTTGACAACTCAGGGAGGCTCACCCCTCCACTTT
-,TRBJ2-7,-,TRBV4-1,CASSRMGLSIYEQYF,TGCGCCAGCAGCCGAATGGGGCTGAGTATCTACGAGCAGTACTTC
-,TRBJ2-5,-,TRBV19,CASSIRGPQETQYF,TGTGCCAGTAGTATTCGGGGTCCCCAAGAGACCCAGTACTTC
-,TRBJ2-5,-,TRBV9,CASSTRGETQYF,TGTGCCAGCAGCACAAGGGGGGAGACCCAGTACTTC
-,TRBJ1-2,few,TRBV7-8,CASTALLGELDYGYTF,TGTGCCAGCACCGCACTCCTGGGAGAATTGGACTATGGCTACACCTTC
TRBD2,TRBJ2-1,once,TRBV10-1,CASSHSPTSGRRNEQFF,TGCGCCAGCAGTCACAGCCCCACTAGCGGGAGGAGGAATGAGCAGTTCTTC
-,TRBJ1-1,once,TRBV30,CAWSVIREAFF,TGTGCCTGGAGTGTAATTCGTGAAGCTTTCTTT
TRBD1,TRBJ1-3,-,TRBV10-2,CASSEFSGTGVGNTIYF,TGCGCCAGCAGTGAGTTCTCCGGGACAGGGGTCGGAAACACCATATATTTT